The 21 T cell receptor beta chains reported below all come from one sample, sequenced in a study of blood T cell repertoires in COVID-19. The assay was immunoSEQ multiplex PCR, and TCRdb's table has in-frame clones only and misses some. The sample lists approximately 300,000 clones, around 89% occurring once. The material sequenced was peripheral blood. These receptor sequences come from a man aged 35 to 55 with acute or convalescent COVID-19.

CDR3 protein: CASSYWDRGNSPLHF. The CDR3 DNA reads TGTGCCAGCAGTTACTGGGACAGGGGAAATTCACCCCTCCACTTT. The chain links TRBV6-5 to TRBJ1-6; 10 bases agree with TRBD1. The CDR3 is 15 amino acids. Germline V gene data show CDR1 as MNHEY and CDR2 as SVGAGI. The V segment lost 1 base and the J segment 7 bases; nucleotides outside the gene matches: 1.

The chain carries TRBV5-4 and TRBJ2-1; TRBD1 agrees at 8 bases. The CDR3 length is 16 residues. Trimming cost V 1 base and J 4 bases; bases outside gene matches: 7. Germline CDR1 and CDR2: SGHNT and YYREEE (reference sequence). The CDR3 region is CASSLFQGASYNEQFF. CDR3 nucleotides: TGTGCCAGCAGCTTGTTTCAGGGGGCAAGTTACAATGAGCAGTTCTTC. The entire variable domain, with the rest obtained from reference TRBV5-4 and TRBJ2-1, is as follows: ETGVTQSPTHLIKTRGQQVTLRCSSQSGHNTVSWYQQALGQGPQFIFQYYREEENGRGNFPPRFSGLQFPNYSSELNVNALELDDSALYLCASSLFQGASYNEQFFGPGTRLTVL.

The chain carries TRBV2 and TRBJ2-1; 9 positions match TRBD1. V was clipped by 8 bases and J by 5 bases; unmatched bases: 4. The CDR3 totals 13 residues. Germline CDR1 and CDR2: SNHLY and FYNNEI. The CDR3 region is CASPRTGDNEQFF. The CDR3, as DNA: TGTGCCAGCCCCAGGACAGGGGACAATGAGCAGTTCTTC. The entire variable domain, with the rest obtained from reference TRBV2 and TRBJ2-1, is as follows: EPEVTQTPSHQVTQMGQEVILRCVPISNHLYFYWYRQILGQKVEFLVSFYNNEISEKSEIFDDQFSVERPDGSNFTLKIRSTKLEDSAMYFCASPRTGDNEQFFGPGTRLTVL.

The rearrangement joins TRBV10-2 to TRBJ1-4, with D unclear. V was pared by 10 bases and J by 7 bases, with 16 bases between. CDR1 is WSHSY and CDR2 is SAAADI in the germline V gene. The CDR3 is 13 residues long. The CDR3 nucleotides read TGCGCCACCTCTAGGATGCGGATTGAAAAACTGTTTTTT. Its protein is CATSRMRIEKLFF.

Only one count was recorded for this clone. This rearrangement joins TRBV24-1 to TRBJ2-1, with D unresolved. The germline V gene encodes CDR1 KGHDR and CDR2 SFDVKD. CDR3 length: 14 residues. V was clipped by 4 bases and J by 0 bases, with 6 bases between them. CDR3 sequence reads: CATSEASSYNEQFF. CDR3 sequence (DNA): TGTGCCACCAGTGAGGCAAGCTCCTACAATGAGCAGTTCTTC.

The J gene is TRBJ1-6, the V gene TRBV6-5, with 7 positions matching TRBD1. The germline CDR1 and CDR2 sequences are MNHEY and SVGAGI. With 8 bases clipped from V and 0 bases from J, the junction kept 4 bases outside the gene matches. The CDR3 has 15 residues. In DNA, the CDR3 is TGTGCCAGCGGAGGGGGCGTCTCCTATAATTCACCCCTCCACTTT. Translation: CASGGGVSYNSPLHF.

In nucleotides, the CDR3 is TGTGCCAGCAGCTCGGGACTAGCGGGTTTTGATGAGCAGTTCTTC. Residues: CASSSGLAGFDEQFF. The J gene is TRBJ2-1, the V gene TRBV7-7; 12 nucleotides line up with TRBD2. There are 15 residues in the CDR3. The V gene end was trimmed by 4 bases and the J gene end by 8 bases; junction bases not matched to a gene: 6. Germline V gene sequence: CDR1 SSHAT, CDR2 FNYEAQ (reference sequence).

The chain combines TRBV6-5 with TRBJ2-2; D is perhaps TRBD1 (6 bases). The CDR3 consists of 15 residues. The germline V gene encodes CDR1 MNHEY and CDR2 SVGAGI. V was clipped by 5 bases and J by 2 bases, with 12 bases between them. CDR3 sequence (DNA): TGTGCCAGCAGTACTCCCGGGACAAACACCGGGGAGCTGTTTTTT. Encoded protein: CASSTPGTNTGELFF.

The chain recombines TRBV7-8 with TRBJ1-5; D remains unclear. There are 14 residues in the CDR3. Trimming pared 3 bases from V and 1 base from J, leaving 7 bases between. CDR1 and CDR2 (germline): SGHVS, FQNEAQ. This CDR3 reads CASSFTESNQPQHF. The CDR3 nucleotides are TGTGCCAGCAGCTTCACAGAAAGCAATCAGCCCCAGCATTTT. Filled out from reference TRBV7-8 and TRBJ1-5, the complete variable domain reads GAGVSQSPRYKVAKRGQDVALRCDPISGHVSLFWYQQALGQGPEFLTYFQNEAQLDKSGLPSDRFFAERPEGSVSTLKIQRTQQEDSAVYLCASSFTESNQPQHFGDGTRLSIL.

The CDR3 DNA sequence: TGTGCCAGCAGCCCGGGACTAGCGGGTGCCAACTACGAGCAGTACTTC. This translates into CASSPGLAGANYEQYF. The chain uses TRBV4-2 and TRBJ2-7, with TRBD2 matching over 12 bases. In germline, CDR1 is LGHNA, CDR2 YNFKEQ. V lost 4 bases, J lost 3 bases, and 7 bases stayed unmatched. This CDR3 has 16 residues.

The J gene is TRBJ1-6, the V gene TRBV27; D possibly corresponds to TRBD1 (6 bases). The CDR3 runs to 16 residues. The V end was cut by 5 bases, the J end by 4 bases, with 15 bases between. The V gene's germline CDR1 is MNHEY and CDR2 SMNVEV (reference sequence). The CDR3 reads CASSATSGQYNSPLHF. CDR3 DNA sequence: TGTGCCAGCAGTGCCACCTCGGGACAATATAATTCACCCCTCCACTTT.

V usage is TRBV6-5 and J usage is TRBJ1-2; 10 bases align to TRBD1. The CDR3 length is 16 residues. The ends lost 0 bases at V and 7 bases at J; junction bases unmatched: 8. The germline CDR1 and CDR2 sequences are MNHEY and SVGAGI. The CDR3 region has the DNA TGTGCCAGCAGTTACTCAGGGGGACAGGGGTTAGGTGGCTACACCTTC. It encodes CASSYSGGQGLGGYTF.

This sequence joins TRBV11-2 and TRBJ1-1; D perhaps matches TRBD1 (5 bases). This CDR3 has 13 amino acids. Trimming took off 8 bases at V and 6 bases at J, with 16 bases between the two ends. Germline assignment: CDR1 SGHAT and CDR2 FQNNGV. CDR3 region: CASATDRLAEAFF. The CDR3 DNA sequence: TGTGCCAGCGCCACTGACAGACTAGCTGAAGCTTTCTTT. Full variable domain (remainder filled in from reference TRBV11-2 and TRBJ1-1): EAGVAQSPRYKIIEKRQSVAFWCNPISGHATLYWYQQILGQGPKLLIQFQNNGVVDDSQLPKDRFSAERLKGVDSTLKIQPAKLEDSAVYLCASATDRLAEAFFGQGTRLTVV.

The V and J genes are TRBV10-3 and TRBJ1-2; 8 bases match TRBD1. The CDR3 contains 14 residues. Germline-derived CDR1 and CDR2 are ENHRY and SYGVKD. V was pared by 7 bases and J by 4 bases, with 8 bases of the junction left unmatched. The CDR3 is CAITSDRVAYGYTF. The CDR3, as DNA: TGTGCCATCACCTCGGACAGGGTGGCCTATGGCTACACCTTC.

CDR3 sequence (DNA): TGCGCCAGCAGCCAACCCTTACAGGGGGCGAAAGGTCAGCCCCAGCATTTT. Protein sequence: CASSQPLQGAKGQPQHF. This chain connects TRBV4-1 to TRBJ1-5, with 9 bases matching TRBD1. Germline CDR1 is MGHRA and CDR2 is YSYEKL. Trimming took 2 bases from V and 6 from J; bases not matched to a gene: 11. This CDR3 is built from 17 residues.

This clone was observed a few times. This chain uses TRBV9 with TRBJ2-2, with 7 bases identical to TRBD2. Germline loops: CDR1 SGDLS, CDR2 YYNGEE. V lost 3 bases to trimming and J lost 6 bases; unmatched junction nucleotides: 8. The CDR3 consists of 15 residues. As DNA, the CDR3 is TGTGCCAGCAGCGACACCGCGGGGGTTGCCGGGGAGCTGTTTTTT. This sequence encodes CASSDTAGVAGELFF.

The chain employs TRBV25-1 and TRBJ2-1; 8 bases match TRBD2. The CDR3 covers 16 residues. Trimming took 1 base from V and 4 from J; bases not matched to a gene: 6. CDR1 and CDR2 from the germline V gene are MGHDK and SYGVNS. The CDR3 bases are TGTGCCAGCAGTGAATTCGCGGGGGGAACATACAATGAGCAGTTCTTC. This encodes CASSEFAGGTYNEQFF.

In DNA, the CDR3 is TGTGCCAGCAGCCGAAGCGGGGGCAATGAGCAGTTCTTC. Residues: CASSRSGGNEQFF. The chain has TRBV11-2 and TRBJ2-1; TRBD2 matches 8 bases. V gave up 5 bases and J gave up 6 bases; unmatched junction bases: 3. Germline V gene data show CDR1 as SGHAT and CDR2 as FQNNGV. CDR3 length: 13 residues.

V and J are TRBV2 and TRBJ1-2; TRBD1 matches at 8 bases. The CDR3 has 14 amino acids. The ends lost 6 bases at V and 7 bases at J; junction bases unmatched: 10. In germline, CDR1 is SNHLY, CDR2 FYNNEI. The CDR3, as DNA: TGTGCCAGCAGCCTGGACAGGGATTCTTCTGGCTACACCTTC. It yields the protein CASSLDRDSSGYTF.

The V gene is TRBV20-1, the J gene TRBJ1-4, with 8 bases matching TRBD1. The CDR3 is 15 amino acids. The J segment lost 8 bases and the V segment lost 3 bases, leaving 11 bases of the junction unmatched. Germline V gene sequence: CDR1 DFQATT, CDR2 SNEGSKA (reference sequence). CDR3 region: CSASPGTGRKEKLFF. In DNA, the CDR3 is TGCAGTGCTAGTCCCGGGACAGGAAGGAAGGAAAAACTGTTTTTT.

This chain joins TRBV24-1 and TRBJ2-1, with TRBD1 as a possible D gene (6 bases). CDR1 and CDR2 from the germline V gene are KGHDR and SFDVKD. Trimming shortened V by 4 bases and J by 0 bases, and 12 bases separated the two germline ends. The CDR3 contains 16 residues. In nucleotides, the CDR3 is TGTGCCACCAGTGAAACCACAGGGAACTCCTACAATGAGCAGTTCTTC. Protein sequence: CATSETTGNSYNEQFF.